This TCR beta chain was captured in a study of beta chain features in type 1 diabetes. Whole-study context: Sorted cells numbering some 110 million were examined across all samples. Study results and caveats: Moderate yet significant TCRB CDR3 shortening was seen in Type 1 diabetes patients in all four CD4+ subsets. Patients with type 1 diabetes carried fewer insertions and had more deletions at their VDJ junctions.

Sequenced material consisted of expressed TCRB transcripts (all of the isolated RNA was reverse transcribed). Data came from immunoSEQ multiplex PCR; TCRdb stores just in-frame clones and leaves some out. The sample contains hundreds of thousands of clones, 13% of which appear only once. This clone has just a few counts. As yet, its antigen is unknown. With 3 bases removed from V and 7 bases from J, the gap between germline ends came to 19 bases. The CDR3 consists of 15 residues. From germline, CDR1 is GTSNPN and CDR2 SVGIG (reference sequence). Purity (above 95%) was reached by all sorted populations.

This TCR derives from a man between 18 and 29 years old with type 1 diabetes. The V and J genes are TRBV30 and TRBJ2-1; D may match TRBD1 or TRBD2 (5 bases each). Sample: naive CD4+ T cells from blood. Here the CDR3 reads CAWSTGTHRSNEQFF. The CDR3 DNA reads as TGTGCCTGGAGCACCGGGACCCATAGGTCGAATGAGCAGTTCTTC.